This passage covers 27 T cell receptor beta chains from one sample sequenced in a study of blood T cell repertoires in COVID-19. Clones were read by immunoSEQ multiplex PCR, and TCRdb kept only the in-frame ones, dropping some. The sample has around 190,000 clones, 65% to 80% seen once. Sequencing input: PBMCs or T cells enriched from blood (not recorded which). The receptors stem from a woman between 45 and 60 years old with acute COVID-19.

The chain is built from TRBV25-1 and TRBJ1-3, with no clear D. V lost 1 base and J 4 bases, leaving 8 bases between the germline ends. The CDR3 contains 14 residues. The germline CDR1 and CDR2 sequences are MGHDK and SYGVNS. The CDR3 region is CASSESESGNTIYF. The CDR3 region has the DNA TGTGCCAGCAGTGAATCCGAGTCCGGAAACACCATATATTTT.

V gene TRBV6-5 combines with J gene TRBJ1-1; D gene ambiguous. This CDR3 has 15 amino acids. From germline, CDR1 is MNHEY and CDR2 SVGAGI. The ends were cut back, 8 bases at V and 5 bases at J, with 21 bases in the middle. CDR3 region: CASHLERVVWTEAFF. CDR3 nucleotide sequence: TGTGCCAGCCACCTGGAGAGGGTGGTGTGGACTGAAGCTTTCTTT.

The rearrangement uses TRBV7-9 and TRBJ1-2, with D possibly matching TRBD1 (5 bases). CDR1 is SEHNR, CDR2 FQNEAQ, per germline (reference sequence). Between the trimmed V and J ends, which lost 1 base and 7 bases, there was a span of 13 bases. The CDR3 loop spans 14 amino acids. CDR3 bases: TGTGCCAGCAGCTTAGGTCGTCAGGGCGGTGGCTACACCTTC. It yields the protein CASSLGRQGGGYTF.

The chain has TRBV29-1 and TRBJ1-1; the D gene is possibly TRBD1 (6 bases). Trimming cost V 6 bases and J 1 base, with 18 bases left between them. The CDR3 covers 15 residues. Germline V gene data show CDR1 as SQVTM and CDR2 as ANQGSEA. CDR3 sequence reads: CSVLDRPQGNTEAFF. In DNA form, the CDR3 reads TGCAGCGTATTAGACAGGCCACAGGGGAACACTGAAGCTTTCTTT.

The V gene is TRBV18, the J gene TRBJ1-6; D is uncertain. Germline CDR1 is KGHSH and CDR2 is LQKENI. With 2 bases removed from V and 7 bases from J, the gap between germline ends came to 12 bases. CDR3 size: 15 residues. As DNA, the CDR3 is TGTGCCAGCTCACCAAGAGCGACCGAGAATTCACCCCTCCACTTT. Translation: CASSPRATENSPLHF.

The V call is TRBV19, the J call TRBJ2-2, with 8 bases matching TRBD2. Trimming at V came to 3 bases and at J to 5 bases, leaving 11 bases not matched to a gene. The CDR3 runs to 17 residues. The germline V gene encodes CDR1 LNHDA and CDR2 SQIVND (reference sequence). The CDR3 is CASSIWSRGAETGELFF. CDR3 coding DNA: TGTGCCAGTAGTATTTGGTCGCGGGGGGCGGAAACCGGGGAGCTGTTTTTT.

The chain links TRBV7-2 to TRBJ2-2; 11 nucleotides line up with TRBD1. The CDR3 has 16 residues. The germline V gene encodes CDR1 SGHTA and CDR2 FQGNSA. V was clipped by 3 bases and J by 5 bases; unmatched bases: 5. The CDR3 sequence is CASSFHGQGATGELFF. In DNA form, the CDR3 reads TGTGCCAGCAGCTTTCACGGACAGGGGGCAACCGGGGAGCTGTTTTTT. The whole variable domain, filled in from reference TRBV7-2 and TRBJ2-2, reads GAGVSQSPSNKVTEKGKDVELRCDPISGHTALYWYRQSLGQGLEFLIYFQGNSAPDKSGLPSDRFSAERTGGSVSTLTIQRTQQEDSAVYLCASSFHGQGATGELFFGEGSRLTVL.

The rearrangement links TRBV27 to TRBJ1-2; 9 bases fit TRBD1. The V segment lost 7 bases and the J segment 0 bases; nucleotides outside the gene matches: 3. The CDR3 loop spans 14 amino acids. Germline V gene sequence: CDR1 MNHEY, CDR2 SMNVEV (reference sequence). CDR3: CASNRDRANYGYTF. CDR3 nucleotide sequence: TGTGCCAGCAACCGGGACAGGGCTAACTATGGCTACACCTTC.

V usage is TRBV4-2 and J usage is TRBJ2-3, with 10 nucleotides matching TRBD2. The germline V gene encodes CDR1 LGHNA and CDR2 YNFKEQ. V shed 1 base, J shed 2 bases, and the junction held 3 bases outside the gene matches. This CDR3 has 16 amino acids. This CDR3 reads CASSQGSGGATDTQYF. The CDR3 coding sequence is TGTGCCAGCAGCCAAGGGAGCGGGGGGGCCACAGATACGCAGTATTTT.

The V gene is TRBV10-3, the J gene TRBJ2-5; a possible D gene is TRBD1 (6 bases). The germline V gene encodes CDR1 ENHRY and CDR2 SYGVKD. The V end lost 1 base, the J end lost 3 bases, and 12 bases lay between the germline ends. The length of the CDR3 is 15 residues. The CDR3 region is CAISELGDTKETQYF. The CDR3, as DNA: TGTGCCATCAGTGAGTTAGGGGACACCAAAGAGACCCAGTACTTC.

CDR3 sequence (DNA): TGTGCCACCCAGGACAGCTCTGGAAACACCATATATTTT. Translating gives CATQDSSGNTIYF. This chain uses TRBV28 with TRBJ1-3; D is perhaps TRBD1 (6 bases). The CDR3 is 13 residues long. Trimming left V 10 bases short and J 0 bases short, with 10 bases between. Germline CDR1 reads MDHEN; CDR2 reads SYDVKM.

This clone appeared a few times. The genes are TRBV20-1 and TRBJ1-2; 7 nucleotides agree with TRBD1. The CDR3 loop spans 12 amino acids. With V trimmed by 3 bases and J by 8 bases, 6 bases remained unmatched. The germline CDR1 and CDR2 sequences are DFQATT and SNEGSKA (reference sequence). The CDR3 sequence is CSASEGAGGYTF. CDR3 bases: TGCAGTGCTAGTGAGGGGGCAGGCGGCTACACCTTC.

The chain joins TRBV28 to TRBJ1-2; D unresolved. Trimming left V 2 bases short and J 7 bases short, with 14 bases between. This CDR3 has 14 amino acids. CDR1 and CDR2 from the germline V gene are MDHEN and SYDVKM. The chain's CDR3 is CASSLGAPPGGYTF. The CDR3 DNA sequence: TGTGCCAGCAGTTTAGGAGCCCCGCCGGGTGGCTACACCTTC.

The table lists this clone with a count of one. The chain carries TRBV27 and TRBJ2-3, with TRBD2 matching over 9 bases. The CDR3 is made up of 16 amino acids. With 3 bases clipped from V and 4 bases from J, the junction kept 8 bases outside the gene matches. In germline, CDR1 is MNHEY, CDR2 SMNVEV (reference sequence). CDR3 coding DNA: TGTGCCAGCAGTTTCGGGTCTAGCGGGGCATCAGATACGCAGTATTTT. Translation: CASSFGSSGASDTQYF.

The chain couples TRBV18 to TRBJ1-6, with 9 nucleotides matching TRBD1. In germline, CDR1 is KGHSH, CDR2 LQKENI. CDR3 size: 15 residues. V was clipped by 6 bases and J by 7 bases; unmatched bases: 7. CDR3 sequence: CASSPTGQGNSPLHF. CDR3 nucleotide sequence: TGTGCCAGCTCCCCGACCGGACAGGGGAATTCACCCCTCCACTTT.

The J gene is TRBJ2-5, the V gene TRBV7-6, with D unclear. The CDR3 spans 12 residues. Germline CDR1 SGHVS, CDR2 FNYEAQ. V dropped 4 bases and J dropped 2 bases, with 5 bases sitting between them. The CDR3 DNA reads as TGTGCCAGCAGCTCGGTTCAAGAGACCCAGTACTTC. It is translated as CASSSVQETQYF.

The chain uses TRBV13 and TRBJ1-3, with D uncertain. Trimming cost V 3 bases and J 0 bases, with 6 bases left between them. Germline CDR1 is PRHDT and CDR2 is FYEKMQ (reference sequence). CDR3 length: 14 amino acids. In DNA, the CDR3 is TGTGCCAGCAGCTTTGGGAGCTCTGGAAACACCATATATTTT. Protein: CASSFGSSGNTIYF.

The V gene is TRBV19, the J gene TRBJ2-5; 7 positions agree with TRBD2. With 7 bases clipped from V and 6 bases from J, the junction kept 8 bases outside the gene matches. The CDR3 extends over 13 amino acids. Per germline, CDR1 LNHDA and CDR2 SQIVND (reference sequence). CDR3 DNA sequence: TGTGCCAGTATCGCCCCGGGGGGTCAGACCCAGTACTTC. Its translation: CASIAPGGQTQYF.

This clone was seen only once. In the same sample, other DNA sequences code for this CDR3. The rearrangement joins TRBV28 to TRBJ1-2, with 8 nucleotides matching TRBD1. Germline CDR1 is MDHEN and CDR2 is SYDVKM. The trim removed 4 bases at V and 3 bases at J, leaving 4 bases unmatched. The length of the CDR3 is 14 residues. CDR3 bases: TGTGCCAGCAGTTCCGGGACAGGCTACTATGGCTACACCTTC. This codes for CASSSGTGYYGYTF.

This sequence joins TRBV4-3 and TRBJ2-3, with no clear D. The CDR3 totals 14 residues. Trimming shortened V by 2 bases and J by 2 bases, and 8 bases separated the two germline ends. Germline loops: CDR1 LGHNA, CDR2 YSLEER. This CDR3 reads CASSQKLDTDTQYF. The CDR3 nucleotides are TGCGCCAGCAGCCAAAAACTCGACACAGATACGCAGTATTTT.

CDR3 loop: CASSPVTQETQYF. The DNA of the CDR3 is TGTGCCAGCTCACCGGTGACTCAAGAGACCCAGTACTTC. This sequence joins TRBV18 and TRBJ2-5; D is uncertain. There are 13 residues in the CDR3. V lost 3 bases and J lost 2, with 7 bases in between. Looked up from germline, CDR1 is KGHSH and CDR2 is LQKENI.

This clone was picked up a small number of times. V is TRBV6-5 and J is TRBJ1-1; TRBD1 might be the D (6 bases). CDR1 is MNHEY, CDR2 SVGAGI, per germline. The V end lost 8 bases, the J end lost 7 bases, and 14 bases lay between the germline ends. The CDR3 extends over 12 amino acids. The CDR3 nucleotides read TGTGCCAGCTTGCGCTTACAGGGTGAAGCTTTCTTT. It encodes CASLRLQGEAFF.

This clone was observed a handful of times. J is TRBJ1-5 and V is TRBV3-1 (or the pseudogene TRBV3-2); 7 bases are shared with TRBD1. This CDR3 contains 15 residues. The V segment lost 2 bases and the J segment 15 bases; nucleotides outside the gene matches: 16. Germline CDR1 reads LGHDT; CDR2 reads YNNKEL (reference sequence). The CDR3 DNA reads as TGTGCCAGCAGCCAATTGGCCCTGTTAGACAGGGACTTGCATTTT. It encodes CASSQLALLDRDLHF.

V usage is TRBV18 and J usage is TRBJ2-5; TRBD1 matches 10 bases. In germline, CDR1 is KGHSH, CDR2 LQKENI. Losses at the gene ends were 2 bases for V and 4 bases for J; bases not matched to a gene: 10. The CDR3 loop spans 17 amino acids. The CDR3 spells CASSPYRTGGRGETQYF. DNA for the CDR3: TGTGCCAGCTCACCATATCGGACAGGGGGACGGGGAGAGACCCAGTACTTC.

The V gene is TRBV18, the J gene TRBJ1-4; a possible D gene is TRBD1 (5 bases). CDR3 length equals 14 residues. Germline loops: CDR1 KGHSH, CDR2 LQKENI. The V and J ends lost 0 bases and 4 bases respectively, with 6 bases between them. CDR3 amino acids: CASSPPGVNEKLFF. For the CDR3, the DNA is TGTGCCAGCTCACCACCAGGGGTTAATGAAAAACTGTTTTTT.

This chain uses TRBV6-5 with TRBJ2-3; D might be TRBD1 (6 bases). Per germline, CDR1 MNHEY and CDR2 SVGAGI. The CDR3 sequence is 13 residues long. V lost 7 bases and J lost 7, with 15 bases in between. In DNA, the CDR3 is TGTGCCAGCACCGGTCAGGGGCGGAATACGCAGTATTTT. Translated: CASTGQGRNTQYF.

The chain employs TRBV28 and TRBJ1-1; 8 bases agree with TRBD1. Trimming at V came to 6 bases and at J to 1 base, leaving 4 bases not matched to a gene. CDR1 and CDR2 (germline): MDHEN, SYDVKM. The length of the CDR3 is 14 residues. Here the CDR3 DNA reads TGTGCCAGCAGGACAGGGGAAAGGAACACTGAAGCTTTCTTT. Its translation is CASRTGERNTEAFF.